This T cell receptor (beta chain) was identified in a study of blood T cell repertoires in COVID-19. The wider study: Samples representing acute and convalescent COVID-19 were sourced from the United States, Italy and Spain.

CDR1 and CDR2 from the germline V gene are SGHRS and YFSETQ. Trimming took 2 bases from V and 2 from J, leaving 8 bases between them. The CDR3 covers 13 residues. Authors' analysis steps: Cell counts per sample came from amplifying reference gene primers. TCRdb's copy holds only in-frame clones and misses some; the assay was immunoSEQ multiplex PCR. Clone size and the V and J calls come from that table; the DNA yielded D and trimming. In the table there are about 59,000 clones, around 81% of which are singletons. This chain uses TRBV5-1 with TRBJ2-7; TRBD1 might be the D (5 bases). The sample taken for sequencing was peripheral blood. The TCR comes from a man aged 55 to 70 with acute or convalescent COVID-19. CDR3: CASSFDSPYEQYF. Here the CDR3 DNA reads TGCGCCAGCAGCTTCGACAGTCCCTACGAGCAGTACTTC.